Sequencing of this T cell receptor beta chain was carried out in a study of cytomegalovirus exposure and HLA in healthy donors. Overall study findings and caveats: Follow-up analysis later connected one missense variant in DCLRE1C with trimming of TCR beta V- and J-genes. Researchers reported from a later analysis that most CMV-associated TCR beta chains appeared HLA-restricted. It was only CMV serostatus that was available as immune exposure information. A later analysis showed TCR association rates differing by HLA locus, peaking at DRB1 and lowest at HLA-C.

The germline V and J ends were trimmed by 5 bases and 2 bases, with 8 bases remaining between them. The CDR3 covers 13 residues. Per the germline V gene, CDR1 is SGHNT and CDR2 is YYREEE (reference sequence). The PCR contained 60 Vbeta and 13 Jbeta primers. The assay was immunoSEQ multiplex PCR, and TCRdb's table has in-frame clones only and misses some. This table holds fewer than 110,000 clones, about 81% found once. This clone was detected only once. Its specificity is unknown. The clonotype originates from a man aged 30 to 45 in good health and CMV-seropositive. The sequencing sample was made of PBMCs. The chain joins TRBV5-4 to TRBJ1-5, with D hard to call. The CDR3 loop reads CASSAGGNQPQHF. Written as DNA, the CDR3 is TGTGCCAGCAGTGCCGGGGGCAATCAGCCCCAGCATTTT.